This record covers a single T cell receptor beta chain. Its matching antigen is unknown. PCR primers comprised 60 Vbeta and 13 Jbeta primers. Profiling relied on immunoSEQ multiplex PCR, and the TCRdb table lists in-frame clones only, not all of them. The sample contains fewer than 200,000 clones, approximately 80% of which appear only once. This sample is part of a study of cytomegalovirus exposure and HLA in healthy donors. For the study at large: Early released data comprised 80 million or so unique TCRs from HLA-typed donors.

Overall study results and limits: Association with HLA alleles at 0.05 false discovery rate was found for roughly 17,000 TCR beta sequences in a later analysis. There were three CMV-associated chains whose specificity for CMV antigens was confirmed in vitro.

After removal of 7 bases from V and 6 bases from J, the junction contained 5 bases not matched to a gene. This CDR3 has 14 residues. Germline CDR1 is SGHNT and CDR2 is YYREEE (reference sequence). The TCR was taken from a woman in her twenties or thirties in good health and CMV-seropositive. The rearrangement joins TRBV5-4 to TRBJ2-1; 12 bases line up with TRBD2. Sequences were obtained from PBMCs. CDR3 loop: CASFLAGGGNEQFF. CDR3 coding DNA: TGTGCCAGCTTCCTAGCGGGGGGGGGCAATGAGCAGTTCTTC.